This T cell receptor beta chain was recorded in a study of Ad26.COV2.S vaccination and SARS-CoV-2 variants. Study-level findings and limits: Measures of TCR breadth and depth may have fallen short of total T cell responses. Compared with placebo recipients, vaccine recipients had higher spike-specific TCR breadth.

Treatment meaning: roughly 19 received Ad26.COV2.S at low or high dose, single or two shots; about 5 received placebo; per-sample allocation not given. Sampling was done on day 63 after the first vaccine or placebo injection. The donor's status was that of an adult aged 18-55 years in Boston. An Ad26 vector expressing Wuhan-strain SARS-CoV-2 spike served as the vaccine. This clone was found once. Its antigen is not identified. Profiling relied on immunoSEQ multiplex PCR, and the TCRdb table lists in-frame clones only, not all of them. This sample has roughly 510,000 clones, with around 90% found just once. This CDR3 is 16 amino acids long. Germline loops: CDR1 LNHDA, CDR2 SQIVND (reference sequence). Trimming stripped 7 bases from V and 0 bases from J, with 16 bases between.

The chain links TRBV19 to TRBJ1-5; D call uncertain. Sample: peripheral blood, taken in a trial of Ad26.COV2.S vaccine versus placebo. The origin of this receptor is a person between 18 and 65 years old who received the Ad26.COV2.S COVID-19 vaccine or a placebo. This CDR3 reads CASIPSGVYSNQPQHF. In DNA, the CDR3 is TGTGCCAGTATTCCCTCCGGGGTATATAGCAATCAGCCCCAGCATTTT. Full variable domain (missing parts from reference TRBV19 and TRBJ1-5): DGGITQSPKYLFRKEGQNVTLSCEQNLNHDAMYWYRQDPGQGLRLIYYSQIVNDFQKGDIAEGYSVSREKKESFPLTVTSAQKNPTAFYLCASIPSGVYSNQPQHFGDGTRLSIL.